This TCR beta chain stems from a study of blood T cell repertoires in COVID-19. As for the study in general: From the United States, Italy and Spain came samples of acute and convalescent COVID-19.

Germline V gene data show CDR1 as SGHRS and CDR2 as YFSETQ. This CDR3 has 14 amino acids. V was clipped by 4 bases and J by 0 bases, with 10 bases between them. Assay used: immunoSEQ multiplex PCR; TCRdb lists only in-frame clones, some missing. This table holds roughly 330,000 clones, approximately 88% found once. The origin of this receptor is a young man who had recovered from COVID-19. The gene calls are TRBV5-1 and TRBJ1-2, with D possibly matching TRBD1 (5 bases). The sequenced sample was peripheral blood. This CDR3 is CASSPGGSNYGYTF. Written as DNA, the CDR3 is TGCGCCAGCAGCCCGGGGGGGTCTAACTATGGCTACACCTTC. The full variable domain, completed using reference TRBV5-1 and TRBJ1-2, is KAGVTQTPRYLIKTRGQQVTLSCSPISGHRSVSWYQQTPGQGLQFLFEYFSETQRNKGNFPGRFSGRQFSNSRSEMNVSTLELGDSALYLCASSPGGSNYGYTFGSGTRLTVV.